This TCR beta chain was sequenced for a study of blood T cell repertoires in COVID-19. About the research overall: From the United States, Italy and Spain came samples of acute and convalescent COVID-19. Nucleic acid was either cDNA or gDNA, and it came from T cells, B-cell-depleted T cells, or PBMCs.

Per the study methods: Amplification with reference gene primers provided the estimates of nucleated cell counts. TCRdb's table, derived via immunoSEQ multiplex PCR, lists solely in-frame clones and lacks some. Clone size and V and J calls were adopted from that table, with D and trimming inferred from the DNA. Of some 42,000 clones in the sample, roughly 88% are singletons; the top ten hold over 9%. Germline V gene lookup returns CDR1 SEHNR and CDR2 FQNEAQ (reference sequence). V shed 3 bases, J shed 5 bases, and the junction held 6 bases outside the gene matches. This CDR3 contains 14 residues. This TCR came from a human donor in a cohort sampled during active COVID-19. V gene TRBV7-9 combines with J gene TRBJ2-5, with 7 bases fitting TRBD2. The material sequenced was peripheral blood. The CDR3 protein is CASSFSSGWETQYF. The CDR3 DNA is TGTGCCAGCAGCTTCTCTAGCGGTTGGGAGACCCAGTACTTC. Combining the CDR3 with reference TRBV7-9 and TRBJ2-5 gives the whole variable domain DTGVSQNPRHKITKRGQNVTFRCDPISEHNRLYWYRQTLGQGPEFLTYFQNEAQLEKSRLLSDRFSAERPKGSFSTLEIQRTEQGDSAMYLCASSFSSGWETQYFGPGTRLLVL.